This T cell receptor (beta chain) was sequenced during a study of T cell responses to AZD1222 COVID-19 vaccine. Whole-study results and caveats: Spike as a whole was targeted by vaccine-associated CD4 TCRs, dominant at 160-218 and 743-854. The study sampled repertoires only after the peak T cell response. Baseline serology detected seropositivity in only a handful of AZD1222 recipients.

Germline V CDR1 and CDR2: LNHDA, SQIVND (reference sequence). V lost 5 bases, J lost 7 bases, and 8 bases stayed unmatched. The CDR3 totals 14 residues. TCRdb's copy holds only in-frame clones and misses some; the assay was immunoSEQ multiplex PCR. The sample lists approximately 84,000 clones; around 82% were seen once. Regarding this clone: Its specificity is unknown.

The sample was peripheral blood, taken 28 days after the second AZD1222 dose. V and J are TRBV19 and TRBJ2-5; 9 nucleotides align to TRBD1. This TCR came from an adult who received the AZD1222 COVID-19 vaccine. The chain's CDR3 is CASSSGQGYGTQYF. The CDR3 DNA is TGTGCCAGTAGTTCGGGACAGGGATACGGGACCCAGTACTTC.